Sequencing of this T cell receptor beta chain was carried out in a study of CXCR3-negative and CXCR3-positive naive CD8 T cells. 5' RACE that incorporated UMI labels was used to prepare the TRB cDNA libraries. TCRdb reprocessed the 5' RACE reads and stores each CDR3 protein as one record, lacking DNA. The sample data list 75,000 to 95,000 distinct CDR3 sequences. General study findings and limits: Naive CXCR3-negative cells resembled naive CXCR3-positive cells in TRBV-TRBJ usage; memory cells differed.

Turning to this clonotype: No antigen is known for it.

A CD45RO-CCR7+CD27+CD95- phenotype identified naive CD8+ T cells. The TCR comes from a human donor in good health. Some clones in this sample may be carry-over from other donors' samples. Sequencing used naive CXCR3- CD8+ T cells from blood. Regarding subset: CD45RO-CCR7+CD27+CD95- naive CD8+ T cells lacking CXCR3 (TNR3-).

The CDR3 sequence is CASSRFGILNTEAFF. The chain joins TRBV19 to TRBJ1-1. Looked up from germline, CDR1 is LNHDA and CDR2 is SQIVND (reference sequence). The CDR3 loop spans 15 amino acids.